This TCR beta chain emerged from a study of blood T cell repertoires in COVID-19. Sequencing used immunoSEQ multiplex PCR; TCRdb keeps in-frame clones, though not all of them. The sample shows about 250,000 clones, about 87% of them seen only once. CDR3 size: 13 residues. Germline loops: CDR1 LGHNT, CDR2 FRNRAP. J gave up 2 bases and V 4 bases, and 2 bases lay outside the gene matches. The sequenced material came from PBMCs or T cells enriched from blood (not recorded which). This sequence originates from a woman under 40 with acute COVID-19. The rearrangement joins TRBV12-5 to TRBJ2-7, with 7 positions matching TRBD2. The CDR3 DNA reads TGTGCTAGTGGTTCGGGACTACCCTACGAGCAGTACTTC. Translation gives CASGSGLPYEQYF.